Shown below are 23 T cell receptor beta chains from a single sample sequenced in a study of cytomegalovirus exposure and HLA in healthy donors. PCR involved 60 Vbeta and 13 Jbeta primers. Method: immunoSEQ multiplex PCR; TCRdb's copy keeps in-frame clones and lacks some. The data show 60,000 to 70,000 clones, roughly 70% seen once. The specimen was PBMCs. The receptors here all came from a man aged 50 to 59 in good health and CMV-seropositive.

This chain uses TRBV6-1 with TRBJ1-5; D uncertain. The V gene lost 3 bases and the J gene lost 9 bases, with 21 bases spanning the gap. Germline values: CDR1 MNHNS, CDR2 SASEGT. CDR3 length equals 16 residues. This CDR3 reads CASSDKVGPGIRPQHF. CDR3 nucleotides: TGTGCCAGCAGTGATAAGGTGGGCCCGGGGATAAGGCCCCAGCATTTT.

The chain joins TRBV7-9 to TRBJ2-1, with 8 bases aligning to TRBD2. Germline CDR1 reads SEHNR; CDR2 reads FQNEAQ (reference sequence). J lost 0 bases, V lost 3 bases, and 7 bases had no gene match. The CDR3 is 17 amino acids. The CDR3 DNA follows: TGTGCCAGCAGCTTTCTACTAGCGGATAGCTCCTACAATGAGCAGTTCTTC. As protein: CASSFLLADSSYNEQFF. Full variable domain (remainder filled in from reference TRBV7-9 and TRBJ2-1): DTGVSQNPRHKITKRGQNVTFRCDPISEHNRLYWYRQTLGQGPEFLTYFQNEAQLEKSRLLSDRFSAERPKGSFSTLEIQRTEQGDSAMYLCASSFLLADSSYNEQFFGPGTRLTVL.

V gene TRBV2 combines with J gene TRBJ1-1; D is perhaps TRBD1 (5 bases). The germline V gene has CDR1 SNHLY and CDR2 FYNNEI. The V end was cut by 6 bases, the J end by 1 base, with 12 bases between. The CDR3 is 14 amino acids. CDR3 in amino acids: CASSPWQGNTEAFF. The DNA for the CDR3 is TGTGCCAGCAGCCCCTGGCAGGGGAACACTGAAGCTTTCTTT. The complete variable domain, with remaining parts taken from reference TRBV2 and TRBJ1-1, reads EPEVTQTPSHQVTQMGQEVILRCVPISNHLYFYWYRQILGQKVEFLVSFYNNEISEKSEIFDDQFSVERPDGSNFTLKIRSTKLEDSAMYFCASSPWQGNTEAFFGQGTRLTVV.

This chain joins TRBV7-2 and TRBJ1-4, with no clear D. The CDR3 is made up of 11 amino acids. With 3 bases removed from V and 10 bases from J, the gap between germline ends came to 6 bases. Germline CDR1 is SGHTA and CDR2 is FQGNSA. CDR3 nucleotide sequence: TGTGCCAGCAGCTTCAGCGGAAAACTGTTTTTT. Translated, it gives CASSFSGKLFF.

The J gene is TRBJ2-3, the V gene TRBV28; weak D call: TRBD1 (6 bases). The CDR3 loop spans 16 amino acids. Per the germline V gene, CDR1 is MDHEN and CDR2 is SYDVKM. Trimming pared 6 bases from V and 9 bases from J, leaving 25 bases between. The DNA of the CDR3 is TGTGCCAGCAGCCCAGACAGGTTCGAGGTACAGATAACGCAGTATTTT. Its protein is CASSPDRFEVQITQYF.

This clone was picked up one time. The V gene is TRBV5-4, the J gene TRBJ1-1; TRBD1 agrees at 7 bases. Per the germline V gene, CDR1 is SGHNT and CDR2 is YYREEE (reference sequence). V dropped 3 bases and J dropped 7; count of bases not matched to a gene: 9. CDR3 size: 14 residues. CDR3 region: CASSSDRWSDEAFF. CDR3 in DNA: TGTGCCAGCAGCTCGGACAGGTGGAGTGATGAAGCTTTCTTT.

V usage is TRBV7-9 and J usage is TRBJ2-7, with D perhaps matching TRBD1 (5 bases). The CDR3 sequence is 14 residues long. CDR1 and CDR2 from the germline V gene are SEHNR and FQNEAQ (reference sequence). Trimming cost V 5 bases and J 3 bases, with 14 bases left between them. The CDR3 loop reads CASSPLTGDYEQYF. CDR3 bases: TGTGCCAGCAGCCCCCTTACAGGAGACTACGAGCAGTACTTC.

The rearrangement joins TRBV7-9 to TRBJ2-3, with TRBD2 matching over 12 bases. Germline V CDR1 and CDR2: SEHNR, FQNEAQ (reference sequence). This CDR3 region has 15 residues. V lost 6 bases to trimming and J lost 6 bases; unmatched junction nucleotides: 7. CDR3 sequence: CASSSLAGGGDTQYF. The DNA of the CDR3 is TGTGCCAGCAGTTCACTAGCGGGAGGAGGGGATACGCAGTATTTT.

V gene TRBV5-4 combines with J gene TRBJ2-1; 16 nucleotides agree with TRBD2. Germline trimming cut 4 bases from V and 8 bases from J; bases unmatched to any gene: 15. Germline loops: CDR1 SGHNT, CDR2 YYREEE (reference sequence). The CDR3 runs 19 residues. This CDR3 is CASSPPGLAGGLSWDEQFF. CDR3 in DNA: TGTGCCAGCAGCCCTCCGGGACTAGCGGGGGGGCTCTCTTGGGATGAGCAGTTCTTC.

The V and J genes are TRBV7-2 and TRBJ2-3; TRBD1 aligns across 10 bases. The junction had 3 bases not matched to a gene; V was cut back by 1 base and J by 2 bases. CDR1 is SGHTA and CDR2 is FQGNSA in the germline V gene. The CDR3 is made up of 16 amino acids. CDR3 protein: CASSLGGQGLTDTQYF. Written as DNA, the CDR3 is TGTGCCAGCAGCTTAGGGGGACAGGGGCTCACAGATACGCAGTATTTT.

This clone was counted between two and nine times. V gene TRBV5-4 combines with J gene TRBJ2-7; TRBD1 agrees at 10 bases. The CDR3 contains 17 residues. V lost 3 bases and J lost 2; bases outside the gene matches: 11. Germline V gene lookup returns CDR1 SGHNT and CDR2 YYREEE (reference sequence). The CDR3 region is CASSWGRSGQGTYEQYF. As DNA, the CDR3 is TGTGCCAGCAGCTGGGGCAGGTCGGGACAGGGGACCTACGAGCAGTACTTC.

The chain employs TRBV27 and TRBJ1-5; TRBD1 might be the D (6 bases). The CDR3 extends over 14 amino acids. Per the germline V gene, CDR1 is MNHEY and CDR2 is SMNVEV (reference sequence). Between the trimmed V and J ends, which lost 2 bases and 7 bases, there was a span of 12 bases. The CDR3 bases are TGTGCCAGCAGTTTAGGGGGCGGTATCCAGCCCCAGCATTTT. This sequence encodes CASSLGGGIQPQHF.

The chain recombines TRBV5-1 with TRBJ2-7; no reliable D call. CDR3 length: 11 amino acids. The germline V gene has CDR1 SGHRS and CDR2 YFSETQ. Trimming took 4 bases from V and 3 from J, leaving 5 bases between them. CDR3 amino acids: CASSPDYEQYF. The CDR3 DNA follows: TGCGCCAGCAGCCCAGACTACGAGCAGTACTTC.

This clone was detected only once. This chain links TRBV9 with TRBJ1-1; perhaps TRBD1 as D (6 bases). The germline V gene encodes CDR1 SGDLS and CDR2 YYNGEE. V was clipped by 0 bases and J by 8 bases, with 8 bases between them. The CDR3 spans 12 residues. The CDR3 DNA reads TGTGCCAGCAGCGTAGAAGGGGGAGAAGCTTTCTTT. It specifies CASSVEGGEAFF. Based on the CDR3 plus reference TRBV9 and TRBJ1-1, the full variable domain is DSGVTQTPKHLITATGQRVTLRCSPRSGDLSVYWYQQSLDQGLQFLIQYYNGEERAKGNILERFSAQQFPDLHSELNLSSLELGDSALYFCASSVEGGEAFFGQGTRLTVV.

The chain joins TRBV10-2 to TRBJ1-5; D is uncertain. This CDR3 is 14 amino acids long. Trimming shortened V by 3 bases and J by 1 base, and 7 bases separated the two germline ends. The germline V gene encodes CDR1 WSHSY and CDR2 SAAADI. The CDR3 loop is CASSDRLSNQPQHF. The DNA for the CDR3 is TGCGCCAGCAGTGACAGGCTGAGCAATCAGCCCCAGCATTTT.

The genes are TRBV18 and TRBJ2-7; 7 bases agree with TRBD1. Unmatched junction bases numbered 15, after V lost 3 bases and J lost 1 base. The CDR3 is made up of 18 amino acids. CDR1 and CDR2 from the germline V gene are KGHSH and LQKENI. CDR3 nucleotide sequence: TGTGCCAGCTCACCTCGACCCCTCAGCCAGGGGGTGTCCTACGAGCAGTACTTC. Translated: CASSPRPLSQGVSYEQYF. Supplemented by reference TRBV18 and TRBJ2-7, the full variable domain reads NAGVMQNPRHLVRRRGQEARLRCSPMKGHSHVYWYRQLPEEGLKFMVYLQKENIIDESGMPKERFSAEFPKEGPSILRIQQVVRGDSAAYFCASSPRPLSQGVSYEQYFGPGTRLTVT.

CDR3 protein: CASSPAPGQGASNEKLFF. In nucleotides, the CDR3 is TGTGCCAGCAGCCCTGCCCCCGGACAGGGGGCTAGTAATGAAAAACTGTTTTTT. This chain links TRBV5-4 with TRBJ1-4; 11 bases line up with TRBD1. V gave up 4 bases and J gave up 4 bases; unmatched junction bases: 12. The CDR3 length is 18 residues. The germline V gene has CDR1 SGHNT and CDR2 YYREEE (reference sequence).

The chain couples TRBV4-1 to TRBJ2-5, with 10 bases aligning to TRBD2. The CDR3 covers 18 residues. V was clipped by 0 bases and J by 7 bases; unmatched bases: 14. Germline CDR1 and CDR2: MGHRA and YSYEKL. This CDR3 reads CASSQEGGSGRAHGTQYF. The CDR3 DNA is TGCGCCAGCAGCCAAGAAGGGGGAAGCGGGAGGGCACACGGGACCCAGTACTTC.

The rearrangement links TRBV5-5 to TRBJ2-7; 7 bases fit TRBD1. CDR3 size: 13 residues. Germline V gives CDR1 SGHKS, CDR2 YYEKEE (reference sequence). The V gene end was trimmed by 4 bases and the J gene end by 3 bases; junction bases not matched to a gene: 4. The CDR3 nucleotides are TGTGCCAGCAGCCTCGGACAGGACTACGAGCAGTACTTC. Its translation: CASSLGQDYEQYF.

The rearrangement uses TRBV5-6 and TRBJ1-1, with D unresolved. Trimming took 4 bases from V and 10 from J, leaving 14 bases between them. The CDR3 sequence is 12 residues long. Germline CDR1 reads SGHDT; CDR2 reads YYEEEE. The CDR3 bases are TGTGCCAGCAGCCAAGAGAGGGTCACAGCTTTCTTT. Protein: CASSQERVTAFF.

This clone was seen a single time. The chain is built from TRBV6-1 and TRBJ2-5; weak D call: TRBD2 (7 bases). Germline lookup yields CDR1 MNHNS and CDR2 SASEGT. Trimming pared 1 base from V and 7 bases from J, leaving 13 bases between. The CDR3 extends over 14 amino acids. CDR3 in DNA: TGTGCCAGCAGTGAAGGGGGGGGGCAGGGGACCCAGTACTTC. Translated: CASSEGGGQGTQYF.

In nucleotides, the CDR3 is TGTGCCAGCAGTACCTATAGCCGTCGGGGGGGTGAGCAGTTCTTC. Its translation: CASSTYSRRGGEQFF. This rearrangement joins TRBV28 to TRBJ2-1; 8 bases line up with TRBD2. The CDR3 runs 15 residues. Germline trimming cut 5 bases from V and 9 bases from J; bases unmatched to any gene: 12. Germline loops: CDR1 MDHEN, CDR2 SYDVKM. The whole variable domain, remainder taken from reference TRBV28 and TRBJ2-1, is DVKVTQSSRYLVKRTGEKVFLECVQDMDHENMFWYRQDPGLGLRLIYFSYDVKMKEKGDIPEGYSVSREKKERFSLILESASTNQTSMYLCASSTYSRRGGEQFFGPGTRLTVL.

This rearrangement joins TRBV19 to TRBJ2-2, with 10 nucleotides matching TRBD2. The CDR3 spans 15 residues. In germline, CDR1 is LNHDA, CDR2 SQIVND (reference sequence). The trim removed 7 bases at V and 6 bases at J, leaving 8 bases unmatched. CDR3 sequence: CASTLAGGVSGELFF. The CDR3 DNA sequence: TGTGCCAGTACCTTAGCGGGGGGTGTGTCCGGGGAGCTGTTTTTT.